The present T cell receptor beta chain was sequenced within a study of tumor-infiltrating lymphocytes in primary liver carcinoma. Whole-study findings and limits: Blood's top-250-clone fraction was significantly lower than that of tumors (p = 0.039). Only about 8-25% of top clones were detected in all five tumor regions.

The sample holds a few counts of this clonotype. What it recognizes is unknown. TCR beta cDNA was prepared out of about 530 ng total RNA by means of a constant-region primer. What produced the TCR beta libraries was three nested multiplex PCR rounds using slightly modified ARM-PCR. TRBV1-TRBV30 forward primers paired with a C-beta reverse primer drove the first two PCR rounds, about 10 cycles each. From the multiplex PCR reads, TCRdb called clonotypes with MiXCR, one entry per CDR3 protein. The sample contains approximately 22,000 distinct CDR3 sequences, around three quarters of which appear only once. Joint extraction of RNA and DNA used 20-30 mg of bulk tissue that was unsorted. CDR1 is SGHAT, CDR2 FQNNGV, per germline. This CDR3 spans 16 amino acids. V lost 5 bases and J lost 5; bases outside the gene matches: 14.

This chain links TRBV11-2 with TRBJ2-5, with 7 bases fitting TRBD2. This clonotype was sampled from a man in his forties or fifties with primary liver carcinoma and hepatitis B virus infection. Sequenced: liver tumor tissue from sampling region 1. Subset specified: tumor region T1, superior pole. Here the CDR3 DNA reads TGTGCCAGCAGCCAAACTCCTGGTGGGAGGGAGGAGACCCAGTACTTC. Amino acid sequence: CASSQTPGGREETQYF.